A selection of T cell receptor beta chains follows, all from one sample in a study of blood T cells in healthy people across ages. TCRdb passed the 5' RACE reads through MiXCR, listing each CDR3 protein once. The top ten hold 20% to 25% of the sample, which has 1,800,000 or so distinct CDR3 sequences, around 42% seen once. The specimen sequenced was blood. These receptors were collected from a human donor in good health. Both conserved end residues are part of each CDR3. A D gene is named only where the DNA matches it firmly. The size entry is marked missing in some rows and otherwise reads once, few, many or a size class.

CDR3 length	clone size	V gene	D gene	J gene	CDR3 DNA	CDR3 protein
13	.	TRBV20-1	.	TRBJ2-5	TGCAGTGCTGAAGAGGGGCCCCAAGAGACCCAGTACTTC	CSAEEGPQETQYF
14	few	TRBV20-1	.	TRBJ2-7	TGCAGTGCAATAAAGGCACAGAATTTCTACGAGCAGTACTTC	CSAIKAQNFYEQYF
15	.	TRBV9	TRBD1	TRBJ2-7	TGTGCCAGCAGCGCCCCGGACAGGGGGCCCTACGAGCAGTACTTC	CASSAPDRGPYEQYF
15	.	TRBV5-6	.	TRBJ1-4	TGTGCCAGCAGCTTCAACGGGGCCGTTAATGAAAAACTGTTTTTT	CASSFNGAVNEKLFF
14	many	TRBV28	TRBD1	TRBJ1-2	TGTGCCAGCAGCTCGACAGGGACTAACTATGGCTACACCTTC	CASSSTGTNYGYTF
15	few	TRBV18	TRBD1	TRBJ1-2	TGTGCCAGCTCATCAGACAGGGGTGGAGAATATGGCTACACCTTC	CASSSDRGGEYGYTF
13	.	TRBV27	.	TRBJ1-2	TGTGCCAGCAGCTGGAGGACGTGGTCTGGCTACACCTTC	CASSWRTWSGYTF
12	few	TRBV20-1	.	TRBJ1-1	TGCAGTGCTGGCGACGCTCAAGCTGAAGCTTTCTTT	CSAGDAQAEAFF
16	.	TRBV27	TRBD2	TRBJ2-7	TGTGCCAGCAGTTTATCGCGGGGGGCCCGCTCCTACGAGCAGTACTTC	CASSLSRGARSYEQYF
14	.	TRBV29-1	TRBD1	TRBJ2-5	TGCAGCGTTGGACAGGGGGGTCTGAGAGAGACCCAGTACTTC	CSVGQGGLRETQYF
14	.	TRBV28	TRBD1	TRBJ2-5	TGTGCCAGCAGTTTCTTCGGGACAGAAGAGACCCAGTACTTT	CASSFFGTEETQYF
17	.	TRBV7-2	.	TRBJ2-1	TGTGCCAGCAGCTTAGCAAGCGGGCCTTTTTCCTACAATGAGCAGTTCTTC	CASSLASGPFSYNEQFF
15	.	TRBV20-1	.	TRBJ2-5	TGCAGTGCTAGATCGGGGGGAGGGGGCCAGGAGACCCAGTACTTC	CSARSGGGGQETQYF
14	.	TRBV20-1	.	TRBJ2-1	TGCAGTGCAACGGACTTGGGGTCCTACAATGAGCAGTTCTTC	CSATDLGSYNEQFF
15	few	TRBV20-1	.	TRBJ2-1	TGCAGTGCTAGAGGACTGGGCAGCTCCTACAATGAGCAGTTCTTC	CSARGLGSSYNEQFF
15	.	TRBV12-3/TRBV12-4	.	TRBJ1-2	TGTGCCAGCAGTCAGGACGGAGCCGAAAGCTATGGCTACACCTTC	CASSQDGAESYGYTF
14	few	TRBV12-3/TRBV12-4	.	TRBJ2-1	TGTGCCAGCAGTTTAACGGGTATCGGGAATGAGCAGTTCTTC	CASSLTGIGNEQFF
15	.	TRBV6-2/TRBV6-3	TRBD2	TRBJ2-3	TGTGCCAGCGTCGGGACCCGCGGGGGATCAGATACGCAGTATTTT	CASVGTRGGSDTQYF
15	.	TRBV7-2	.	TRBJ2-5	TGTGCCAGCAGCTTATTGGGGATGAACCAAGAGACCCAGTACTTC	CASSLLGMNQETQYF
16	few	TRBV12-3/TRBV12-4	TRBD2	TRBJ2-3	TGTGCCAGCAGTTCAGGGACTAGCGGGGTCATGGGTACGCAGTATTTT	CASSSGTSGVMGTQYF
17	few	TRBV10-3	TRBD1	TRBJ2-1	TGTGCCATCAGTGGGGGCCAAGCGGGACAGGGTCAATATGAGCAGTTCTTC	CAISGGQAGQGQYEQFF
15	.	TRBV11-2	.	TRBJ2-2	TGTGCCAGCAGCTGGCTGGCATCGAACACCGGGGAGCTGTTTTTT	CASSWLASNTGELFF
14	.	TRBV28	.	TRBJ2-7	TGTGCCAGCAGTGGAAGGGGCTTATCCTACGAGCAGTACTTC	CASSGRGLSYEQYF
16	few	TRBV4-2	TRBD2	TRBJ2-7	TGTGCCAGCAGCCAAGGTCTCACTAGCGGAAACTACGAGCAGTACTTC	CASSQGLTSGNYEQYF
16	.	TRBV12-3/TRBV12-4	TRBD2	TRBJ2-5	TGTGCCAGCAATGTCGTGGCGGGGGGGAAACAAGAGACCCAGTACTTC	CASNVVAGGKQETQYF
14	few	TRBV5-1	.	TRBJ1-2	TGCGCCAGCAGCCCGACCCAGGGATACTATGGCTACACCTTC	CASSPTQGYYGYTF
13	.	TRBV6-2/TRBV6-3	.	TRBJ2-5	TGTGCCAGCATCGTAAGGAGCCAAGAGACCCAGTACTTC	CASIVRSQETQYF
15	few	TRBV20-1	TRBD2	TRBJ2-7	TGCAGTGCTAGAGTCCCTAGCGGGGGGGCCTACGAGCAGTACTTC	CSARVPSGGAYEQYF
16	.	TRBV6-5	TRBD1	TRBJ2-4	TGTGCCAGCAGTTACACCTCGACAGGGGGGAGAAACATTCAGTACTTC	CASSYTSTGGRNIQYF
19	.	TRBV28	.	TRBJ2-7	TGTGCCAGCAGACGACTGGGGGGCGACTCCCGAAAGAACTCCTACGAGCAGTACTTC	CASRRLGGDSRKNSYEQYF
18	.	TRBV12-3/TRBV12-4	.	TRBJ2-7	TGTGCCGGCAGTTTTTATTTTCGGGGCTCCAGGACGGAGCACGAGCAGTACTTC	CAGSFYFRGSRTEHEQYF
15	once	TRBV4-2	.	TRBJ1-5	TGTGCCAGCAGCGTTTTGAGGGAGAGCAATCAGCCCCAGCATTTT	CASSVLRESNQPQHF
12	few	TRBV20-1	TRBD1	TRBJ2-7	TGCAGTGCTCGAAGACAGGGCCACGAGCAGTACTTC	CSARRQGHEQYF
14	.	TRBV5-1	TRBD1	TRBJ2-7	TGTGCCAGCAGTAAAGGACAGGGGACCTACGAGCAGTACTTC	CASSKGQGTYEQYF
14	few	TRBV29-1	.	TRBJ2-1	TGCAGCGTGGACGCGTGGGAGTCCTACAATGAGCAGTTCTTC	CSVDAWESYNEQFF
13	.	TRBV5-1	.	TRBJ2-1	TGCGCCAGCAGCTTCTCCATGGATAATGAGCAGTTCTTC	CASSFSMDNEQFF
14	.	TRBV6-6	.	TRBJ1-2	TGTGCCAGCAGTTACGGGGAGTCTAGCTATGGCTACACCTTC	CASSYGESSYGYTF
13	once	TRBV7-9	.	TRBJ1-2	TGTGCCAGCAGCTCCACTAGAGGTGATGGCTACACCTTC	CASSSTRGDGYTF
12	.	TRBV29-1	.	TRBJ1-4	TGCAGCGGGGCCCGCCCGAATGAAAAACTGTTTTTT	CSGARPNEKLFF
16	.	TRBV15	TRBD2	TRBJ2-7	TGTGCCACCAGCGTAAGCTATAGCGGGGCCTCCTACGAGCAGTACTTC	CATSVSYSGASYEQYF
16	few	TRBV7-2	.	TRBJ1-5	TGTGCCAGCAGCCCCCGTTTGTCTGTAGGCAATCAGCCCCAGCATTTT	CASSPRLSVGNQPQHF